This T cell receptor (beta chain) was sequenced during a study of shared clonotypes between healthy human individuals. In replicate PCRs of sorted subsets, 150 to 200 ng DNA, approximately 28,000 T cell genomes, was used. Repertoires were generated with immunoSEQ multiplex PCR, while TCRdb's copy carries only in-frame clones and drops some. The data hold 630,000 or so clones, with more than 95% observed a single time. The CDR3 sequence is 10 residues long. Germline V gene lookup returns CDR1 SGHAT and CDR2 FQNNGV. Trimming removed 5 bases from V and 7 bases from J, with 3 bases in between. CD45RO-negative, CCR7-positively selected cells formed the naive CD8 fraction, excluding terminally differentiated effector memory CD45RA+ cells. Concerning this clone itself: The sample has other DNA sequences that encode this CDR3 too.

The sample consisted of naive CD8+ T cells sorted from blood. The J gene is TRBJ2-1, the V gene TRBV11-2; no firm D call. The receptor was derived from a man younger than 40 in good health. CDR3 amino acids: CASSRNEQFF. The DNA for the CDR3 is TGTGCCAGCAGCCGGAATGAGCAGTTCTTC.